This T cell receptor (beta chain) was captured by sequencing in a study of cytomegalovirus exposure and HLA in healthy donors (dated by TCRdb to 2015 to 2018). Broadly, across the study: According to an earlier analysis of 450 to 650 of the donors, roughly 180 million T cells yielded roughly 100 million unique TCR beta sequences and approximately 300 Gb of sequence data. About 280 gigabases of sequencing data and 75 million to 85 million unique TCR sequences made up an early release that covered about 640 HLA-typed donors. The genetic ancestry cluster associated with self-reported Caucasian donors included 70% to 85% of the 300 to 400 genotyped donors. The aim of the study was to test whether cataloging public T cell receptors could identify signatures of past pathogen exposure. Using immunosequencing, the study profiled T cell repertoires from around 670 subjects and related those repertoires to cytomegalovirus serostatus. A separate validation cohort of 100 to 150 different subjects was used in addition to the roughly 670-subject first cohort. To predict cytomegalovirus infection status, the study combined high-throughput TCR immunosequencing, statistical association of individual TCRs with disease status, and machine learning. To study patterns of TCR occurrence, a later analysis re-analyzed previously published TCR beta repertoires from around 670 donors and added high-resolution HLA genotyping. The later analysis used no new phenotypic data to find candidate immune exposures, relying instead on TCR beta sequences and their occurrence across donors. An earlier analysis of a few hundred of the donors applied high-throughput TCR beta sequencing to assess whether each TCR beta V gene segment acted as functional or pseudogenic. Donor age, sex, ethnicity and CMV serostatus were collected together with the repertoire data. In a later genetic analysis, genome-wide SNP genotypes for about 65% of the 666 donors were used, and that subset was treated as a discovery cohort. All discovery cohort repertoires had been generated using a single sequencing platform. Class I and class II HLA loci were covered by the typing at four-digit resolution. Typing coverage varied by locus: about 629-640 donors for A, B, C, DRB1 and DQB1; roughly 560 for DQA1; approximately 610 for DPA1; 450 to 480 for DPB1. Because of strong linkage in the cohort, a handful of DR-DQ haplotypes were treated as single units for association and clustering. On average, roughly 200,000 unique TCR beta nucleotide sequences were sequenced per donor among 398 genotyped donors of the cohort, with roughly 18% of those sequences being non-productive. The paper's findings and limits, for the study overall: Only TCR beta chains were sequenced in this cohort, and the absence of alpha or paired-chain data limited detectable features. Some IMGT-functional V segments, including TRBV6-2 and TRBV6-3, could not be distinguished by the 87-base-pair reads and were therefore excluded. Presence/absence analyses assumed roughly uniform sequencing depth across donors, an assumption that may not hold. The only immune exposure information available for the cohort was CMV serostatus. When HLA alleles, especially DR and DQ, strongly co-occurred, attributing TCR associations to individual alleles was difficult. In both the original and validation cohorts, the classifier was reported to diagnose cytomegalovirus status with high specificity and sensitivity. According to a later analysis, TCR association rates differed among HLA loci, with DRB1 alleles showing the most associated TCRs and HLA-C alleles showing the fewest. In the study, around 150 TCR beta chains were listed as associated with cytomegalovirus. In a later genetic analysis, a missense DCLRE1C variant was associated with V-gene and J-gene trimming of TCR beta chains, and the association was replicated in an independent cohort. Because HLA typing was missing for some donors at each locus, association tests included only the typed subset. According to a later analysis, parvovirus B19, influenza, CMV and Epstein-Barr virus appeared linked to several top co-occurrence clusters. Correlated functional status among segregating V segments might be attributable to linkage disequilibrium, but an unknown experimental factor could not be ruled out. The authors suggested that the approach could potentially be generalized to other disease states and immunological phenotypes. In a later analysis, most CMV-associated TCR beta chains were found to appear HLA-restricted, with HLA associations seemingly driven largely by CMV exposure. A later analysis associated 16,951 TCR beta sequences with specific HLA alleles at a false discovery rate of 0.05. Three of the identified cytomegalovirus-associated TCR beta chains were confirmed in vitro to be specific for cytomegalovirus antigens. A further reported finding was that TCR beta sequences accurately predicted the HLA-A and HLA-B alleles for most subjects in the first cohort. Broadly in line with IMGT annotations, most TCR beta V segments showed up in productive rearrangements about 87% or about 30% of the time in an earlier analysis of 450 to 600 of the donors. Over 15 rarely observed V segments, including chromosome 9 orphons, were excluded from the earlier analysis of about 610 of the donors because counts were too low. A cluster of highly shared sequence variants was judged likely to represent a technical artifact of the sequencing pipeline. According to a later genetic analysis, donors in an Asian-associated ancestry cluster had fewer N-insertions in productive TCRs than the approximately 700-donor mean. While some public TCRs were present in many individuals, most TCR sequences turned up only very rarely across donors. Compared with equally common non-associated chains, HLA-associated TCR beta chains in a later analysis were more clonally expanded and had lower generation probabilities.

Libraries were built with the immunoSEQ multiplex PCR assay. A mixture of 60 forward primers for TCR Vbeta segments and 13 reverse primers for TCR Jbeta segments was used in the multiplex PCR. A multiplex PCR assay on genomic DNA amplified the CDR3 region of rearranged TCR beta genes. On the Illumina HiSeq System, the amplified TCR beta libraries were sequenced as 87-base-pair reads. As for the original processing: Across the 600 to 700 repertoires, a later analysis counted approximately 83 million unique TCR beta chains, around 11 million of which were shared by at least two donors. Raw reads were error-corrected and collapsed into unique sequences by a nearest-neighbor algorithm in which closely related sequences were merged to remove PCR and sequencing errors. Alignment of CDR3 sequences to IMGT reference sequences was used to assign V, D and J gene segments. Each retained sequence needed at least a six-nucleotide match to both a V gene segment and a J gene segment. A rearrangement was called productive if the CDR3 had no stop codons and remained in frame with V and J, and every other rearrangement was called non-productive. Following IMGT convention, CDR3 was defined as the stretch from the second conserved V-encoded cysteine up to the conserved J-encoded phenylalanine. The earlier analysis of a few hundred of the donors excluded any sequence lacking an unambiguous match to a single V gene segment. An earlier analysis of 500 to 700 of the donors classified V segments as functional when productive rearrangements were above 56.7% and as segregating when the standard deviation between donors was above 5%. A statistical classification framework was built to diagnose cytomegalovirus status from the catalog of TCR beta chain sequences. V and J gene assignment, in a later analysis, came from comparing TCR nucleotide sequences with IMGT/GENE-DB human TR gene sequences. In a later analysis, CDR3 sequences and most-parsimonious VDJ recombination scenarios were assigned using the TCRdist pipeline. In a later analysis, every TCR beta chain was defined by the combination of its CDR3 amino acid sequence and its V-gene family, and reads without a unique V-gene family were dropped. To address suspected cross-contamination and a sequencing artifact, a later analysis removed a few hundred highly shared, low-generation-probability nucleotide sequences. In a later analysis, a clonal expansion index was calculated for each public chain from normalized within-repertoire ranks of inferred template counts. In a later analysis, generation probabilities were computed using a VDJ recombination model fitted to out-of-frame rearrangements, and the results were checked against IGoR. In a later analysis, hypergeometric tests were used to score TCR-TCR, TCR-HLA and TCR-CMV co-occurrence, with a repertoire-size bias correction applied to TCR pairs. A later analysis estimated false discovery rates by permuting HLA or CMV assignments 20 times. In a later analysis, co-occurring TCRs were grouped using DBSCAN, with TCRdist sequence similarity added in when clustering inside HLA-allele-positive subsets. Co-occurrence clustering excluded repertoires with fewer than 30,000 or more than 120,000 public chains, plus five with anomalous nucleotide sharing. In TCRdb, the immuneACCESS table is reduced to in-frame sequences with V and J assigned. These tables do not hold every clone; where another copy was compared, an unresolved V gene accounts for under half, and the others remain unexplained. The DNA gave D and trimming, while V, J and clone size come from that table. The sample data list around 180,000 clones, and 78% of these were observed just once. The ten largest clones add up to less than 15% of the sample.

After removal of 1 base from V and 6 bases from J, the junction retains 5 bases not matched to a gene. The germline V gene specifies SGHTA as CDR1 and FQGTGA as CDR2. The CDR3 covers 14 residues, taking in both the cysteine and the phenylalanine. Just the 42-base CDR3 DNA is kept, in frame starting at base 1. This clone has more than one count but fewer than ten. The antigen it recognizes is unknown. No quality values exist for individual bases; no much larger clone is one base distant. The cohort comprised more than 550 healthy bone marrow donors. At the time of sampling, every cohort member was nominally healthy, though immune exposures that went unrecorded were likely present. The donor tested CMV seropositive, placing the donor among the roughly 300 seropositive members of the cohort. Every donor gave a peripheral blood sample, and the peripheral blood mononuclear cells from that sample were used for TCR beta sequencing. Genomic DNA extraction from the blood cell samples was performed with the Qiagen DNeasy Blood Extraction Kit.

The material sequenced was PBMCs. This clonotype originated in a woman aged 50 to 60 in good health and CMV-seropositive. The chain was built from TRBV7-3 and TRBJ1-1; 7 junctional bases match TRBD1. The sequence in DNA is TGTGCCAGCAGCTTAAGTTACAGGGGCGCTGAAGCTTTCTTT. Translated, it gives CASSLSYRGAEAFF.